The 22 T cell receptor beta chains presented below share a single source sample, sequenced in a study of OX40 agonist ivuxolimab in advanced cancers. Assay used: immunoSEQ multiplex PCR; TCRdb lists only in-frame clones, some missing. This table has 60,000 or so clones, almost 95% appearing once. Sequences were derived from CD4+ or CD8+ T cells sorted from blood, sampled in a trial of the OX40 agonist ivuxolimab. Every receptor here comes from an adult with an advanced solid tumor such as melanoma, head and neck, liver or kidney cancer.

The CDR3, as DNA: TGTGCCAGCAGTTACGAACTAGCGGGCTACGAGCAGTACTTC. Protein: CASSYELAGYEQYF. The genes are TRBV6-5 and TRBJ2-7; 9 bases fit TRBD2. There are 14 residues in the CDR3. Germline CDR1 reads MNHEY; CDR2 reads SVGAGI. V dropped 2 bases and J dropped 3; count of bases not matched to a gene: 2.

The rearrangement uses TRBV28 and TRBJ2-7, with TRBD1 matching over 8 bases. J lost 5 bases, V lost 3 bases, and 12 bases had no gene match. Germline CDR1 reads MDHEN; CDR2 reads SYDVKM. The CDR3 runs to 16 residues. CDR3 loop: CASSFLRLGQGDEQYF. In DNA form, the CDR3 reads TGTGCCAGCAGTTTCCTTCGTCTCGGACAGGGCGACGAGCAGTACTTC.

This chain uses TRBV6-5 with TRBJ2-2, with D hard to call. The CDR3 length is 15 residues. From germline, CDR1 is MNHEY and CDR2 SVGAGI. V lost 2 bases and J 0 bases, leaving 7 bases between the germline ends. The CDR3 nucleotides read TGTGCCAGCAGTTACCTTAGGGCGAACACCGGGGAGCTGTTTTTT. Translated: CASSYLRANTGELFF.

The rearrangement uses TRBV28 and TRBJ2-3; the D gene could be TRBD1 or TRBD2 (5 bases each). This CDR3 has 13 amino acids. V was shortened by 10 bases and J by 2 bases, with 13 bases between the two germline ends. Germline V gene sequence: CDR1 MDHEN, CDR2 SYDVKM. The CDR3 reads CATSGTFTDTQYF. DNA for the CDR3: TGTGCCACCTCAGGGACGTTCACAGATACGCAGTATTTT.

The rearrangement uses TRBV21-1 and TRBJ1-4. TRBV21-1 is assigned pseudogene status. The length of the CDR3 is 16 residues. The CDR3: CASSKGGGGTNEKLFF. Here the CDR3 DNA reads TGTGCCAGCAGCAAAGGAGGGGGAGGCACTAATGAAAAACTGTTTTTT.

V is TRBV5-1 and J is TRBJ2-2; no clear D. Per germline, CDR1 SGHRS and CDR2 YFSETQ. This CDR3 comprises 14 residues. Trimming removed 0 bases from V and 0 bases from J, with 3 bases in between. CDR3 region: CASSLVPNTGELFF. In DNA, the CDR3 is TGCGCCAGCAGCTTGGTTCCGAACACCGGGGAGCTGTTTTTT.

This clone has just one count. This chain links TRBV6-4 with TRBJ2-1; 7 nucleotides line up with TRBD2. The ends lost 6 bases at V and 0 bases at J; junction bases unmatched: 5. The germline CDR1 and CDR2 sequences are MRHNA and SNTAGT. The CDR3 length is 15 residues. This CDR3 reads CASRTLASSYNEQFF. In DNA form, the CDR3 reads TGTGCCAGCAGGACACTAGCGAGCTCCTACAATGAGCAGTTCTTC.

In its sample, this clone was seen once. The chain has TRBV28 and TRBJ2-1; D possibly corresponds to TRBD1 (5 bases). V lost 3 bases and J 7 bases, leaving 10 bases between the germline ends. The V gene's germline CDR1 is MDHEN and CDR2 SYDVKM. CDR3 length: 13 amino acids. CDR3 region: CASSLGLGNEQFF. For the CDR3, the DNA is TGTGCCAGCAGTTTGGGGCTCGGGAATGAGCAGTTCTTC.

The V call is TRBV2, the J call TRBJ2-7, with no clear D. CDR1 and CDR2 from the germline V gene are SNHLY and FYNNEI. The V gene lost 2 bases and the J gene lost 1 base, with 12 bases spanning the gap. This CDR3 contains 15 residues. The CDR3 sequence is CASSELGTKSYEQYF. The DNA of the CDR3 is TGTGCCAGCAGTGAATTGGGCACTAAGTCCTACGAGCAGTACTTC.

The CDR3 loop is CASSARQDSNQPQHF. Here the CDR3 DNA reads TGTGCCAGCAGCGCCCGACAGGATAGCAATCAGCCCCAGCATTTT. This chain uses TRBV9 with TRBJ1-5; possible D gene TRBD1, 6 bases. Germline CDR1 and CDR2: SGDLS and YYNGEE. The CDR3 contains 15 residues. The ends were cut back, 3 bases at V and 0 bases at J, with 10 bases in the middle.

This clone was recorded only once. V and J are TRBV11-3 and TRBJ2-7; D remains ambiguous. This CDR3 contains 12 residues. V dropped 0 bases and J dropped 7 bases, with 7 bases sitting between them. Germline V gives CDR1 SGHNT, CDR2 YENEEA. The CDR3: CASSLDSREQYF. Written as DNA, the CDR3 is TGTGCCAGCAGCTTAGACAGCAGAGAGCAGTACTTC.

The chain has TRBV28 and TRBJ1-5, with a possible D match to TRBD1 (6 bases). Germline V gene data show CDR1 as MDHEN and CDR2 as SYDVKM. The germline V and J ends were trimmed by 6 bases and 0 bases, with 9 bases remaining between them. The CDR3 loop spans 14 amino acids. The CDR3, as DNA: TGTGCCAGCAGGCCAGGGGTTAGCAATCAGCCCCAGCATTTT. As protein: CASRPGVSNQPQHF.

This clone was detected once. At one of its ends the junction is not consistent with the germline gene, which may arise from a read error. This chain links TRBV4-3 with TRBJ1-1, with a weak D call TRBD1 (5 bases). Germline CDR1 and CDR2: LGHNA and YSLEER. This CDR3 is built from 17 residues. CDR3 in DNA: TGCGCCAGCAGGCAAGATCCACTGGGGCCGATGAACACTGAAGCTTTCTTT. Protein: CASRQDPLGPMNTEAFF.

This chain connects TRBV5-4 to TRBJ2-2, with a possible D match to TRBD2 (5 bases). This CDR3 spans 18 amino acids. Trimming pared 4 bases from V and 3 bases from J, leaving 22 bases between. CDR1 and CDR2 from the germline V gene are SGHNT and YYREEE (reference sequence). CDR3: CASSQPGGGHSDTGELFF. CDR3 nucleotides: TGTGCCAGCAGCCAGCCCGGAGGTGGGCATTCGGACACCGGGGAGCTGTTTTTT.

V and J are TRBV13 and TRBJ1-1; TRBD1 agrees at 9 bases. Germline CDR1 is PRHDT and CDR2 is FYEKMQ (reference sequence). V lost 5 bases to trimming and J lost 3 bases; unmatched junction nucleotides: 4. The CDR3 loop spans 14 amino acids. This CDR3 is CASSPWTGDTEAFF. CDR3 nucleotides: TGTGCCAGCAGCCCATGGACAGGGGACACTGAAGCTTTCTTT.

This clone appeared once. V usage is TRBV4-2 and J usage is TRBJ2-5, with TRBD2 matching 12 bases. This CDR3 is 18 amino acids long. The V and J ends lost 0 bases and 5 bases, in that order; junction bases with no gene match: 10. CDR1 is LGHNA and CDR2 is YNFKEQ in the germline V gene. The CDR3 DNA reads TGTGCCAGCAGCCAAGATATCGGCCTAGCGGGAGGGGGGGAGACCCAGTACTTC. As protein: CASSQDIGLAGGGETQYF.

This rearrangement joins TRBV29-1 to TRBJ2-1; D is unresolved. V lost 2 bases, J lost 7 bases, and 12 bases lay in between. This CDR3 contains 13 residues. Germline-derived CDR1 and CDR2 are SQVTM and ANQGSEA. The CDR3 coding sequence is TGCAGCGTTGAAAGCGCCAGTGGTAATGAGCAGTTCTTC. Its protein product is CSVESASGNEQFF.

This sequence joins TRBV4-2 and TRBJ2-2; 8 bases fit TRBD1. Per germline, CDR1 LGHNA and CDR2 YNFKEQ. V lost 2 bases, J lost 6 bases, and 2 bases stayed unmatched. There are 14 residues in the CDR3. This chain's CDR3 is CASSQQGAPGELFF. Written as DNA, the CDR3 is TGTGCCAGCAGCCAACAGGGGGCGCCCGGGGAGCTGTTTTTT.

The J gene is TRBJ2-7, the V gene TRBV9; D call uncertain. The CDR3 runs 15 residues. V was clipped by 0 bases and J by 2 bases, with 12 bases between them. Germline lookup yields CDR1 SGDLS and CDR2 YYNGEE. CDR3 amino acids: CASSVDSESTYEQYF. CDR3 coding DNA: TGTGCCAGCAGCGTAGACAGCGAATCGACCTACGAGCAGTACTTC.

The genes are TRBV5-4 and TRBJ2-5; TRBD2 matches 7 bases. Looked up from germline, CDR1 is SGHNT and CDR2 is YYREEE (reference sequence). Trimming removed 2 bases from V and 5 bases from J; junction bases left unmatched: 9. The CDR3 spans 15 residues. CDR3 nucleotides: TGTGCCAGCAGCTTTAGCGGGCAAGCTAGCGAGACCCAGTACTTC. It yields the protein CASSFSGQASETQYF.

The chain carries TRBV4-3 and TRBJ2-7; 9 nucleotides line up with TRBD1. The V and J ends lost 0 bases and 0 bases, in that order; junction bases with no gene match: 9. CDR3 length: 18 residues. From germline, CDR1 is LGHNA and CDR2 YSLEER. CDR3 protein: CASSQEIVGTGSSYEQYF. Written as DNA, the CDR3 is TGCGCCAGCAGCCAAGAAATTGTCGGGACAGGGAGCTCCTACGAGCAGTACTTC.

The chain employs TRBV6-1 and TRBJ2-1; 9 positions agree with TRBD2. Unmatched junction bases numbered 11, after V lost 3 bases and J lost 5 bases. The CDR3 extends over 17 amino acids. Per the germline V gene, CDR1 is MNHNS and CDR2 is SASEGT. The CDR3 DNA sequence: TGTGCCAGCAGTGACGGGATTCCGGGACTAGCAGACAATGAGCAGTTCTTC. Amino acid sequence: CASSDGIPGLADNEQFF.